Sequencing of this T cell receptor beta chain was carried out in a study of T cell responses to AZD1222 COVID-19 vaccine. Study conclusions and caveats: Repertoires were sampled only after the peak T cell response. The sample set comprised mostly white British donors with more females, and clonal diversity was possibly underestimated. When two AZD1222 doses had been given, Spike-specific TCR breadth and depth rose. Distributed over spike, vaccine-associated CD4 TCRs predominated at 160-218 and 743-854.

Sequencing was performed with immunoSEQ multiplex PCR; in TCRdb, only in-frame clones are kept and a portion is missing. The repertoire holds tens of thousands of clones, roughly 90% seen once, with 2% to 3% in the top ten. V dropped 6 bases and J dropped 1; count of bases not matched to a gene: 4. The CDR3 spans 14 residues. Germline V gives CDR1 MDHEN, CDR2 SYDVKM. Comment on this clone: What it recognizes is unknown.

The specimen comprised peripheral blood, sampled 28 days after the second AZD1222 dose. This receptor was identified in an adult who received the AZD1222 COVID-19 vaccine. The chain couples TRBV28 to TRBJ2-5; TRBD2 agrees at 8 bases. CDR3 in DNA: TGTGCCAGCAGCTCGGGGGGGCCCCAAGAGACCCAGTACTTC. Protein sequence: CASSSGGPQETQYF.